This is a list of T cell receptor beta chains from one sample in a study of tumor and adjacent non-tumor tissue in lung cancer. TCRdb re-derived calls from the multiplex PCR reads in MiXCR, one entry per CDR3 protein. The sample comprises over 100,000 distinct CDR3 sequences, roughly two thirds of which are singletons, and about 20% rests with the top ten. Sequenced: distant non-tumor lung tissue. These receptors were taken from a man in his sixties with non-small cell lung cancer. CDR3s include the opening cysteine and the closing phenylalanine or tryptophan. The D gene is left open where the match is weak. For some rows the clone size is stated as once, few or many, or as a class when expanded; others skip it.

>TRBJ1-2|TRBV7-9|NA|few
TGTGCCAGCACCAATCAAGACAAGGGGAATAACTATGGCTACACCTTC
CASTNQDKGNNYGYTF
>TRBJ2-5|TRBV11-1|NA|NA
TGTGCCAGCAGCTTACTACAGAGTAAAGAGACCCAGCACTTC
CASSLLQSKETQHF
>TRBJ2-3|TRBV19|NA|NA
TGTGCCAGTAGTATCGGGGGCCGCACGGATACGCAGTATTTT
CASSIGGRTDTQYF
>TRBJ2-5|TRBV20-1|NA|few
TGCAGTGCTAGAGCTGAGGTGGTGGAGACCCAGTACTTC
CSARAEVVETQYF
>TRBJ2-1|TRBV4-3|NA|NA
TGCACCAGCGGCCAAGATCAAGGAATCCGCCAGTTCTTC
CTSGQDQGIRQFF
>TRBJ2-7|TRBV5-6|TRBD2|many
TGTGCCAGCAGCTTGGTCGGCTCGGGGGGGCTCGAGCAGTACTTC
CASSLVGSGGLEQYF
>TRBJ2-7|TRBV30|NA|NA
TGTGCCTGGGGACGGAGCGTGAAGCAGTACTTC
CAWGRSVKQYF
>TRBJ2-5|TRBV7-9|TRBD2|NA
TGTGCCAGCAGCTTACCCAGGGCTAGCGGAGAGACCCAGTACTTC
CASSLPRASGETQYF
>TRBJ2-5|TRBV7-9|NA|many
TGTGCCAGCAGCTTATGGGAAGAGACCCAGTACTTC
CASSLWEETQYF
>TRBJ2-5|TRBV4-1|TRBD1|NA
TGCGCCAGCAGCCAAGGTCCGGGACAGCGAGAGACCCAGTACTTC
CASSQGPGQRETQYF
>TRBJ2-7|TRBV7-9|NA|many
TGTGCCAGCAGCCGTAAGGAGGACGAGCAGTACTTC
CASSRKEDEQYF
>TRBJ2-5|TRBV6-6|TRBD1|NA
TGTGCCAGCAGTTACCTGGACAGGTACCAAGAGACCCAGTGCTTC
CASSYLDRYQETQCF
>TRBJ1-5|TRBV4-1|TRBD1|NA
TGCGCCAGCAGCCAAGACCAGGGGGGACCAAGAGAGAATCAGCCCCAGCATTTT
CASSQDQGGPRENQPQHF
>TRBJ2-6|TRBV6-1|NA|NA
TGTGCCATCTCTTCGTTCACAGCCGTTCGTGAGGCCAACGTCCCGACTTTC
CAISSFTAVREANVPTF
>TRBJ1-2|TRBV4-1|TRBD1|NA
TGCGCCAACAGCCAAGGTTCCAGGACAGGGGACCCTACTAACTATTGCTACACCTTC
CANSQGSRTGDPTNYCYTF
>TRBJ2-3|TRBV6-1|NA|NA
TGTGCCAGCTGCCGGGACGGAGACACAGATACGCAGTATTTT
CASCRDGDTDTQYF
>TRBJ2-1|TRBV11-2|TRBD2|NA
TGTGCCAGCAGCCATCGACTAGCGGCAAAGGATGAGCAGTTCTTC
CASSHRLAAKDEQFF
>TRBJ1-5|TRBV6-2/TRBV6-3|TRBD1|many
TGTGCCAGCAGTTACCTCGCGGGACAGGGTTTTGATCAGCCCCAGCATTTT
CASSYLAGQGFDQPQHF
>TRBJ2-7|TRBV12-3/TRBV12-4|TRBD2|many
TGTGCCAGCAGTTTAGGGCTAGCGGGAGGGTCCTACGAGCAGTACTTC
CASSLGLAGGSYEQYF
>TRBJ2-1|TRBV12-3/TRBV12-4|TRBD1|NA
TGTGCCAACAGATGGGGGACAGGGGGTTACAATGATCAGTTGTTC
CANRWGTGGYNDQLF
>TRBJ1-2|TRBV29-1|TRBD1|many
TGCAGCGTTCCCCGGGACAGGGATAACTATGGCTACACCTTC
CSVPRDRDNYGYTF
>TRBJ1-5|TRBV4-1|NA|once
TGCGCCAACAGCCAAGATCCAGGGAACGGCAATCAGCCCCCGCATTTT
CANSQDPGNGNQPPHF
>TRBJ2-7|TRBV5-6|NA|medium-sized
TGTGCCAGCAGCCCTCCCGCGGGACGACGGTACGAGCAGTACTTC
CASSPPAGRRYEQYF
>TRBJ1-5|TRBV7-8|NA|NA
TGTGCCAGCAGCTTAGGGACGGTTAGCAATCCGCCCCAGCATTTT
CASSLGTVSNPPQHF
>TRBJ1-4|TRBV6-6|NA|NA
TGTGCCAGCAGTTACCCGGTGGGTGGAGGAGTTGGAGGAAAACTGTTTTTT
CASSYPVGGGVGGKLFF
>TRBJ2-7|TRBV29-1|NA|NA
TGCAGCGTTTCCTACAGGGGAGGGAGCGGTGAGCAGTACTTC
CSVSYRGGSGEQYF
>TRBJ2-7|TRBV5-5|TRBD2|many
TGTGCCAGCAGCATGGGACTAGCGCCTTCCTACGAGCAGTACTTC
CASSMGLAPSYEQYF
>TRBJ2-7|TRBV7-9|TRBD1|once
TGTGCCAGCAGCGTGGGACAGACAATCTACGAGCAGTACTTC
CASSVGQTIYEQYF
>TRBJ2-1|TRBV11-2|TRBD1|NA
TGTGCCAGCAGCTTAGTACAGGGGACATACATTGAACAGTTCTTC
CASSLVQGTYIEQFF
>TRBJ2-3|TRBV4-1|TRBD1|many
TGCGCCAGCAGCCAGCGAGGACAGGGGCCAGATACGCAGTATTTT
CASSQRGQGPDTQYF
>TRBJ2-3|TRBV7-6|NA|NA
TGTGCCAGCAGCTCAGTGGACCTTGGGGATACGCAGTATTTT
CASSSVDLGDTQYF
>TRBJ1-2|TRBV28|NA|many
TGTGCCAGCAGTTTATCTGTGACCGATTATGGCTACACCTTC
CASSLSVTDYGYTF
>TRBJ2-1|TRBV29-1|NA|NA
TGCATCGGAGTTGGCGGTGGATCCTACAATGAGCAGTTCTTC
CIGVGGGSYNEQFF
>TRBJ2-1|TRBV5-6|TRBD2|NA
TGTGCCAGCAGCTTGGCCGCGGGAGTAGTAAACGATGAGCAGTTCTTC
CASSLAAGVVNDEQFF
>TRBJ2-2|TRBV19|NA|few
TGTGCCAGTACTCGGCAGGGGAGGAACACCGGGGAGCTGTTTTTT
CASTRQGRNTGELFF
>TRBJ1-3|TRBV4-1|NA|NA
TGCGCCAGCAACCAACCCTCAAAGATTGGAAACACCATGTATTTT
CASNQPSKIGNTMYF
>TRBJ2-1|TRBV11-3|NA|NA
TGTGCCAGCAGCTTAGAAAACGTGGATGAGCAGTTCTTC
CASSLENVDEQFF
>TRBJ2-5|TRBV5-6|NA|once
TGTACCAGCAGCTTTGGGGCTGGGGTCCAAGAGACCCAGTACTTC
CTSSFGAGVQETQYF
>TRBJ1-1|TRBV28|TRBD1|few
TGTGCCAGCAGTTACAGGGGGAAGAACACTGAAGCTTTCTTT
CASSYRGKNTEAFF
>TRBJ1-1|TRBV6-1|NA|NA
TGTGCCAGCAGTGAGCGGCGTGCCAACACTGAAACTTTCTTC
CASSERRANTETFF
>TRBJ2-7|TRBV7-9|NA|NA
TGTGCCAGCAACCTAAGCAGGGGAATCCATCCCTACGAGCAGTACTTC
CASNLSRGIHPYEQYF
>TRBJ2-1|TRBV4-2|NA|NA
TGTGCCAGCAGTCAAGGGATCGGGAATGAGCAGTTCTTC
CASSQGIGNEQFF
>TRBJ1-5|TRBV5-6|NA|NA
TGTGCCAGCAGCTCTGACTGGGCAAGGCAGCCCCAGCACTTT
CASSSDWARQPQHF
>TRBJ2-7|TRBV5-6|NA|NA
TGTGCCAGCACCTTCAGGAACCTCGAACAGTACTTC
CASTFRNLEQYF
>TRBJ1-3|TRBV6-1|NA|NA
TGTGCTAGCAGTGAAGCCCCGGTACAGGCTGGAAACACCATATATTTT
CASSEAPVQAGNTIYF
>TRBJ2-1|TRBV12-3/TRBV12-4|NA|NA
TGTGCCAGCAGTCTAACATTGGGCAGCCTCAATGAGCAGTTTTTC
CASSLTLGSLNEQFF